This T cell receptor beta chain is drawn from a study of cytomegalovirus exposure and HLA in healthy donors. Trimming cost V 0 bases and J 3 bases; bases outside gene matches: 8. Germline assignment: CDR1 SGHRS and CDR2 YFSETQ. The CDR3 contains 18 residues. The PCR ran on 60 Vbeta and 13 Jbeta primers. Assay: immunoSEQ multiplex PCR; the TCRdb copy retains only in-frame clones and omits some. Altogether 200,000 to 250,000 clones are present, just over 75% being singletons, with the ten largest covering approximately 0.63%. This TCR was sampled from a man aged 18-30 years in good health and CMV-seronegative. The chain joins TRBV5-1 to TRBJ2-2, with 10 bases aligning to TRBD2. The sample comprised PBMCs. The CDR3 reads CASSLGLAGALDTGELFF. The CDR3 nucleotides are TGCGCCAGCAGCTTGGGCCTAGCGGGGGCCTTGGACACCGGGGAGCTGTTTTTT.